This TCR beta chain was found in a study of T cells in Graves' hyperthyroidism and ophthalmopathy (dated by TCRdb to the late 2010s). For context, the study as a whole: Peripheral blood was sampled at the time of initial diagnosis, prior to any treatment. To identify TCR V-J signatures that set the groups apart, the researchers used a discovery cohort of about a hundred patients, made up of some 41 with Graves' ophthalmopathy and 57 with stable Graves' hyperthyroidism. Prospective prediction of ophthalmopathy was tested in an independent validation cohort consisting of roughly 20 hyperthyroidism patients and around 16 patients who later progressed to ophthalmopathy. The 90 or so discovery patients were randomly split 7:3 into training and test sets. In addition, the study compared T-cell repertoires in thyroid tissue and in blood from five or six Graves' hyperthyroidism patients. After sampling, hyperthyroidism patients received methimazole starting at 30 mg daily, and ophthalmopathy patients received high-dose intravenous methylprednisolone. The paper reports TCR Vbeta CDR3 sequencing of approximately 130 peripheral blood samples: 43 ophthalmopathy, around 80 hyperthyroidism and around 17 progressor patients.

Stable Graves' hyperthyroidism was defined as the absence of progression to ophthalmopathy over 18 months of follow-up. The hyperthyroidism patients were between 18 and 65 years old and newly diagnosed, with a disease duration of less than 2 months. Any patient with an uncontrolled infection, another autoimmune disease, pregnancy or lactation was excluded. Diagnoses were established on the basis of clinical symptoms, serum thyroxine and TRAb, thyroid ultrasound, and orbital computed tomography. Ficoll-Paque density gradient centrifugation was used to isolate PBMCs from around 9.1 ml of fresh peripheral blood. Trizol reagent was used to extract total RNA, and RNA quality was then checked on an Agilent 2100 Bioanalyzer. As concerns this clonotype: There is no known antigen for this receptor. No quality values exist for individual bases; no much larger clone is one base distant.

Study-level results and caveats: A model built on a 13 V-J signature distinguished ophthalmopathy from stable hyperthyroidism, reaching over 85% sensitivity and around 81% specificity in cross-validation and 80%/75% in testing. No statistical method was used to fix the sample size in advance, and group allocation was not hidden from the investigators. Blood samples also contained most of the expanded thyroid clonotypes (frequency above 0.001), which suggests that blood repertoires may reflect thyroid immune responses. In validation, the model predicted progression to ophthalmopathy with about 71% sensitivity and around 72% specificity, a median of around 6.6 months before onset.

The TCR beta CDR3 regions were amplified from RNA transcripts. The TCR CDR3 was subjected to a first round of RT-PCR using the HTBI primer set and the Qiagen OneStep RT-PCR kit. Libraries were constructed in a second round of multiplex PCR, after which size selection and purification were carried out. The libraries were sequenced on an Illumina HiSeq2000 using paired-end 100 bp reads. The authors' analysis ran thus. SOAPnuke was used to process the raw data, removing reads that contained adapters or uncalled bases, had a mean Phred below 15, or lacked an exact match to the constant primer or identifier. COPE v1.2.5 was used to merge the high-quality paired reads, and each unique nucleotide sequence was defined as a clonotype. Clonotypes were aligned to IMGT TRBV, TRBD and TRBJ reference segments using MiTCR v1.1. The analysis was restricted to V-J combinations with a frequency above 0.0001, which together covered roughly 99% of the repertoires. The TCS score was defined as F50 (clonal expansion) divided by E x V (chaos), with BLOSUM62-based TCRdist calculated between CDR3 peptides within each V-J. Welch's t-statistics and random forest reduced just over 500 V-J features to roughly 13, which were used in a naive Bayes classifier (R e1071). TCRdb ran its own pipeline on the public reads, namely fastp trimming at Q25 and MiXCR clone calling, and kept in-frame beta chains. Rows are unified per CDR3 protein, each entry keeping the most common DNA and genes. In this record, the V and J calls reflect TCRdb's handling and not the investigators' own analysis. The sample has more than 300,000 distinct CDR3 sequences on record, approximately 15% of them singletons. Around 25% of the sample is in the top ten clones.

Material: blood. This sequence originates from a young woman with Graves' hyperthyroidism.

The DNA reads as follows: TGCGCCAGCAGCCAAGAGGGGGGGCCAAAATACGAGCAGTACTTC. This is translated as CASSQEGGPKYEQYF. This chain is built from TRBV4-1 and TRBJ2-7; a tentative D match to TRBD2 spans 7 bases. A distance of 13 bases separates the germline ends of V and J, which lose 0 bases and 4 bases respectively. For CDR1 and CDR2, the germline V gene lists MGHRA and YSYEKL. The CDR3, from cysteine to phenylalanine, totals 15 residues. The kept DNA is CDR3 alone, 45 bases in frame from the first base.